These 27 T cell receptor beta chains share one sample of origin, sequenced in a study of blood T cell repertoires in COVID-19 (dated by TCRdb to 2018 to 2021). Receptors were amplified or captured by the immunoSEQ multiplex PCR assay. Drawn from immuneACCESS, this table holds only the in-frame rearrangements with V and J called that TCRdb kept. Clones are partly lost; checked studies trace under half to an unresolved V gene and leave the rest unexplained. The sample yields approximately 140,000 clones; about three quarters were counted once. The ten largest account for about an eighth of the sample. Specimen: peripheral blood. The receptors derive from a man older than 75 with acute or convalescent COVID-19.

CDR3 in amino acids: CASSQGTGGAYEQYF. The CDR3 DNA is TGTGCCAGCAGTCAAGGGACAGGGGGGGCCTACGAGCAGTACTTC. This rearrangement joins TRBV7-7 to TRBJ2-7; TRBD1 matches 11 bases. Germline lookup yields CDR1 SSHAT and CDR2 FNYEAQ (reference sequence). This CDR3 has 15 amino acids. V shed 6 bases and J 2 bases; nucleotides not matched to a gene: 6.

The rearrangement uses TRBV7-9 and TRBJ2-3, with TRBD1 as a possible D gene (6 bases). The CDR3 is 14 residues long. V gave up 3 bases and J gave up 6 bases, with 13 bases separating them. Germline assignment: CDR1 SEHNR and CDR2 FQNEAQ (reference sequence). The CDR3 bases are TGTGCCAGCAGCTTTAACAGGGAATGGGATACGCAGTATTTT. Translation: CASSFNREWDTQYF.

The chain is built from TRBV9 and TRBJ2-1; 10 bases map to TRBD2. V trimming: 1 base; J trimming: 1 base; junction bases outside the gene matches: 14. Germline V gene data show CDR1 as SGDLS and CDR2 as YYNGEE. The CDR3 is 20 amino acids. CDR3 nucleotide sequence: TGTGCCAGCAGCGTACTGTCAGGCAGTCCGGGACTAGCGTCCTACAATGAGCAGTTCTTC. It yields the protein CASSVLSGSPGLASYNEQFF.

The chain combines TRBV5-1 with TRBJ2-2, with 7 bases aligning to TRBD1. The CDR3 has 18 residues. CDR1 is SGHRS and CDR2 is YFSETQ in the germline V gene. The J segment lost 3 bases and the V segment lost 4 bases, leaving 15 bases of the junction unmatched. DNA of the CDR3: TGCGCCAGCAGCCAGGAACCTGACAGGGCTGGGCACACCGGGGAGCTGTTTTTT. Translation: CASSQEPDRAGHTGELFF.

Only one count was recorded for this clone. The rearrangement joins TRBV7-2 to TRBJ1-1; D might be TRBD1 (6 bases). V was trimmed by 6 bases and J by 2 bases, leaving 16 bases between them. Germline CDR1 is SGHTA and CDR2 is FQGNSA. This CDR3 is 15 amino acids long. The CDR3 DNA follows: TGTGCCAGCAGACCCCCGACAGGTGGAAACACTGAAGCTTTCTTT. Its protein product is CASRPPTGGNTEAFF.

The rearrangement uses TRBV5-6 and TRBJ2-1; D gene uncertain. Germline V CDR1 and CDR2: SGHDT, YYEEEE. The ends were cut back, 6 bases at V and 10 bases at J, with 17 bases in the middle. CDR3 size: 13 residues. The CDR3 is CASTRPSSREQFF. CDR3 coding DNA: TGTGCCAGCACCCGACCGAGTTCGCGGGAGCAGTTCTTC. The variable domain in full, with the rest retrieved from reference TRBV5-6 and TRBJ2-1, is DAGVTQSPTHLIKTRGQQVTLRCSPKSGHDTVSWYQQALGQGPQFIFQYYEEEERQRGNFPDRFSGHQFPNYSSELNVNALLLGDSALYLCASTRPSSREQFFGPGTRLTVL.

The chain carries TRBV27 and TRBJ2-1, with 9 bases fitting TRBD1. This CDR3 is built from 14 residues. The V and J ends lost 8 bases and 6 bases, in that order; junction bases with no gene match: 8. Germline loops: CDR1 MNHEY, CDR2 SMNVEV (reference sequence). CDR3 DNA: TGTGCCAGCCGGCCTGGGGACAGGGTCAATGAGCAGTTCTTC. Its translation: CASRPGDRVNEQFF.

The chain has TRBV6-6 and TRBJ2-5, with 7 bases identical to TRBD1. The CDR3 covers 14 residues. V was clipped by 5 bases and J by 5 bases; unmatched bases: 8. Germline assignment: CDR1 MNHNY and CDR2 SVGAGI (reference sequence). Here the CDR3 reads CASSHTGAWETQYF. As DNA, the CDR3 is TGTGCCAGCAGTCATACAGGGGCATGGGAGACCCAGTACTTC.

The rearrangement links TRBV27 to TRBJ2-3; TRBD2 agrees at 8 bases. The CDR3 length is 18 residues. V was clipped by 5 bases and J by 2 bases; unmatched bases: 15. In germline, CDR1 is MNHEY, CDR2 SMNVEV (reference sequence). The DNA of the CDR3 is TGTGCCAGCAGTCCCCGAGGGTTAGCGGGGTTCACCACAGATACGCAGTATTTT. Its translation: CASSPRGLAGFTTDTQYF.

The sample holds a few counts of this clone. This chain links TRBV5-1 with TRBJ1-3; a possible D gene is TRBD1 (6 bases). Trimming took off 0 bases at V and 4 bases at J, with 14 bases between the two ends. This CDR3 contains 16 residues. Germline V gene data show CDR1 as SGHRS and CDR2 as YFSETQ. The CDR3 nucleotides are TGCGCCAGCAGCTTGGATTCTCCGGGACACGGAAACACCATATATTTT. It specifies CASSLDSPGHGNTIYF.

This clone was detected a few times. The gene calls are TRBV14 and TRBJ1-6; 8 positions agree with TRBD1. The CDR3 has 16 residues. The J segment lost 7 bases and the V segment lost 4 bases, leaving 9 bases of the junction unmatched. Germline V gives CDR1 SGHDN, CDR2 FVKESK. The CDR3 nucleotides read TGTGCCAGCAGCCCGAGACAGGGGTTTGGGAATTCACCCCTCCACTTT. Translation gives CASSPRQGFGNSPLHF.

The J gene is TRBJ2-2, the V gene TRBV7-3, with a weak D call TRBD1 (5 bases). The V gene's germline CDR1 is SGHTA and CDR2 FQGTGA. This CDR3 comprises 14 residues. V shed 0 bases and J shed 6 bases, with 8 bases lying between them. CDR3 bases: TGTGCCAGCAGCTTAACAAGGGGCGCCGGGGAGCTGTTTTTT. Encoded protein: CASSLTRGAGELFF.

This chain joins TRBV7-2 and TRBJ2-3; TRBD2 might be the D (6 bases). The CDR3 has 15 residues. Trimming took off 8 bases at V and 3 bases at J, with 18 bases between the two ends. Germline values: CDR1 SGHTA, CDR2 FQGNSA. For the CDR3, the DNA is TGTGCCAGCCGCAAAGGAGGGCAGGGAACAGATACGCAGTATTTT. Translation: CASRKGGQGTDTQYF.

This clone was seen more than once but under ten times. The rearrangement links TRBV7-2 to TRBJ1-6; D remains unclear. The CDR3 spans 13 residues. Germline CDR1 SGHTA, CDR2 FQGNSA. Trimming removed 6 bases from V and 8 bases from J, with 11 bases in between. The CDR3 loop is CASRASQDSPLHF. CDR3 bases: TGTGCCAGCAGGGCAAGTCAGGATTCACCCCTCCACTTT.

The chain uses TRBV18 and TRBJ2-1, with 7 bases fitting TRBD2. Germline V gene lookup returns CDR1 KGHSH and CDR2 LQKENI. The CDR3 has 15 residues. V lost 3 bases and J lost 10; bases outside the gene matches: 12. Here the CDR3 reads CASSPAYERGWEQFF. The CDR3 bases are TGTGCCAGCTCACCGGCTTACGAGCGGGGATGGGAGCAGTTCTTC.

The chain uses TRBV3-1 (or the pseudogene TRBV3-2) and TRBJ1-4; D unclear. Trimming removed 0 bases from V and 0 bases from J, with 8 bases in between. In germline, CDR1 is LGHDT, CDR2 YNNKEL (reference sequence). The CDR3 runs 16 residues. CDR3 in DNA: TGTGCCAGCAGCCAAGATCCGCAGTCAACTAATGAAAAACTGTTTTTT. It codes for CASSQDPQSTNEKLFF.

This clone was detected a few times. This rearrangement joins TRBV5-1 to TRBJ1-5; 12 nucleotides align to TRBD1. Losses at the gene ends were 4 bases for V and 7 bases for J; bases not matched to a gene: 9. From germline, CDR1 is SGHRS and CDR2 YFSETQ. The CDR3 consists of 16 residues. CDR3 amino acids: CASSPGDRGLGQPQHF. The CDR3 nucleotides read TGCGCCAGCAGCCCGGGGGACAGGGGGCTCGGGCAGCCCCAGCATTTT.

This clone has only a few counts. The DNA for the CDR3 is TGCAGTGCTAGTTCTCAGGGTTTTGAGACCCAGTACTTC. This codes for CSASSQGFETQYF. The rearrangement uses TRBV20-1 and TRBJ2-5; D might be TRBD1 (5 bases). The CDR3 is 13 amino acids. V was shortened by 3 bases and J by 5 bases, with 13 bases between the two germline ends. Germline loops: CDR1 DFQATT, CDR2 SNEGSKA (reference sequence).

This chain links TRBV5-1 with TRBJ2-3, with a possible D match to TRBD2 (6 bases). V lost 2 bases and J lost 2, with 9 bases in between. Germline CDR1 is SGHRS and CDR2 is YFSETQ. This CDR3 comprises 14 residues. CDR3 amino acids: CASSFSGYTDTQYF. CDR3 in DNA: TGCGCCAGCAGCTTTAGCGGCTACACAGATACGCAGTATTTT.

The V gene is TRBV5-4, the J gene TRBJ2-7; 7 bases agree with TRBD1. CDR3 size: 13 residues. The germline CDR1 and CDR2 sequences are SGHNT and YYREEE (reference sequence). With 2 bases clipped from V and 7 bases from J, the junction kept 6 bases outside the gene matches. The CDR3 reads CASSLGQAIEQYF. Here the CDR3 DNA reads TGTGCCAGCAGCTTAGGACAGGCCATAGAGCAGTACTTC.

The chain links TRBV5-1 to TRBJ2-7; D not certain. Germline lookup yields CDR1 SGHRS and CDR2 YFSETQ. The CDR3 has 15 residues. The V end was cut by 0 bases, the J end by 3 bases, with 13 bases between. CDR3 nucleotide sequence: TGCGCCAGCAGCTTGGGAGGCTCGGCCAACTACGAGCAGTACTTC. Translating gives CASSLGGSANYEQYF.

The chain carries TRBV18 and TRBJ1-1; TRBD1 might be the D (6 bases). This CDR3 has 15 amino acids. The V end was cut by 2 bases, the J end by 4 bases, with 14 bases between. Looked up from germline, CDR1 is KGHSH and CDR2 is LQKENI. In DNA, the CDR3 is TGTGCCAGCTCACCAGGACAGAAGAGGGGCACTGAAGCTTTCTTT. Translation: CASSPGQKRGTEAFF.

The chain combines TRBV7-2 with TRBJ2-5; D is unresolved. Germline assignment: CDR1 SGHTA and CDR2 FQGNSA. V was clipped by 3 bases and J by 1 base, with 9 bases between them. The CDR3 totals 14 residues. CDR3 DNA sequence: TGTGCCAGCAGCTTCCCAGAATTCCAAGAGACCCAGTACTTC. This encodes CASSFPEFQETQYF.

The chain links TRBV5-1 to TRBJ1-2, with a tentative D call TRBD1 (6 bases). The CDR3 is 13 residues long. In germline, CDR1 is SGHRS, CDR2 YFSETQ. The germline V and J ends were trimmed by 1 base and 8 bases, with 12 bases remaining between them. CDR3: CASSLPAGEGYTF. The CDR3, as DNA: TGCGCCAGCAGCTTGCCGGCAGGGGAGGGCTACACCTTC.

V usage is TRBV6-2 or TRBV6-3 and J usage is TRBJ1-2, with D tentatively TRBD1 (6 bases). Germline assignment: CDR1 MNHEY and CDR2 SVGEGT. The V end lost 5 bases, the J end lost 1 base, and 11 bases lay between the germline ends. CDR3 length equals 14 residues. The DNA of the CDR3 is TGTGCCAGCAGTATGGACAGATTTAACTATGGCTACACCTTC. It codes for CASSMDRFNYGYTF.

This clone was recorded a few times. The rearrangement links TRBV19 to TRBJ2-7, with 10 bases that match TRBD1. Germline CDR1 LNHDA, CDR2 SQIVND (reference sequence). Unmatched junction bases numbered 9, after V lost 7 bases and J lost 3 bases. This CDR3 spans 15 amino acids. CDR3 in amino acids: CASIPRDRGLYEQYF. The CDR3 nucleotides read TGTGCCAGTATCCCCCGGGACAGGGGCCTCTACGAGCAGTACTTC.

In the case of this clone: The same CDR3 arises from other DNA sequences in this sample as well. The CDR3 loop is CASSLAGNQPQHF. In DNA, the CDR3 is TGTGCCAGCAGTTTGGCAGGCAATCAGCCCCAGCATTTT. V gene TRBV12-3 or TRBV12-4 combines with J gene TRBJ1-5, with D unresolved. The CDR3 consists of 13 residues. Trimming removed 3 bases from V and 2 bases from J, with 5 bases in between.